This passage covers 32 T cell receptor beta chains from one sample sequenced in a study of T-cell reconstitution after alpha-beta-depleted transplantation in children. Unique molecular identifiers were used in preparing the TCRbeta library. TCRdb recomputed calls from the PCR reads with MiXCR, one row per CDR3 protein. The table has around 480,000 distinct CDR3 sequences, about 31% seen once; the top ten hold 2% to 3%. This sample comprised PBMCs from the stem cell graft donor, obtained from the stem cell graft. The receptors here all came from a human donor who donated a stem cell graft to a child with aplastic anemia.

The rearrangement joins TRBV5-1 to TRBJ1-1; possible D gene TRBD1, 6 bases. CDR1 is SGHRS, CDR2 YFSETQ, per germline. The CDR3 runs 16 residues. The V gene lost 4 bases and the J gene lost 1 base, with 17 bases spanning the gap. The CDR3 bases are TGCGCCAGCAGCCTACTAACGCCAGGGGCGAACACTGAAGCTTTCTTT. Translating gives CASSLLTPGANTEAFF.

V usage is TRBV3-1 and J usage is TRBJ1-1, with D perhaps matching TRBD1 (5 bases). CDR1 is LGHDT, CDR2 YNNKEL, per germline (reference sequence). The CDR3 extends over 13 amino acids. V lost 3 bases, J lost 11 bases, and 16 bases lay in between. The CDR3 sequence: CASSHISGTAAFF. In DNA form, the CDR3 reads TGTGCCAGCAGCCACATTTCAGGGACCGCGGCTTTCTTT.

V gene TRBV29-1 combines with J gene TRBJ2-3; maybe TRBD1 (6 bases). CDR1 and CDR2 (germline): SQVTM, ANQGSEA. The CDR3 spans 13 residues. Trimming pared 4 bases from V and 6 bases from J, leaving 14 bases between. This chain's CDR3 is CSVVGQPLDTQYF. Here the CDR3 DNA reads TGCAGCGTTGTAGGACAGCCCCTCGATACGCAGTATTTT.

This clonotype was picked up a small number of times. The gene calls are TRBV29-1 and TRBJ2-1; no clear D. Germline V lookup: CDR1 SQVTM, CDR2 ANQGSEA. The CDR3 contains 10 residues. V lost 5 bases and J 7 bases, leaving 6 bases between the germline ends. The CDR3 DNA reads TGCAGCGTTTCCATAAATGAGCAGTTCTTC. Translating it yields CSVSINEQFF.

The rearrangement joins TRBV15 to TRBJ1-2; no clear D gene. The V end lost 0 bases, the J end lost 7 bases, and 6 bases lay between the germline ends. The CDR3 has 12 residues. Germline V CDR1 and CDR2: LNHNV, YYDKDF (reference sequence). CDR3 sequence (DNA): TGTGCCACCAGCAGAGATTTAGGTGGCTACACCTTC. It yields the protein CATSRDLGGYTF.

The chain carries TRBV5-1 and TRBJ2-1, with TRBD2 as a possible D gene (6 bases). Germline CDR1 reads SGHRS; CDR2 reads YFSETQ. This CDR3 comprises 15 residues. Trimming took 2 bases from V and 2 from J, leaving 11 bases between them. CDR3 sequence (DNA): TGCGCCAGCAGCTTCGTGGCGGGACCCTACAATGAGCAGTTCTTC. Protein product: CASSFVAGPYNEQFF.

This clonotype was seen a handful of times. This chain joins TRBV5-5 and TRBJ2-4; D unresolved. The CDR3 is made up of 13 amino acids. The V gene lost 0 bases and the J gene lost 8 bases, with 9 bases spanning the gap. Germline V gives CDR1 SGHKS, CDR2 YYEKEE (reference sequence). As DNA, the CDR3 is TGTGCCAGCAGCTTGGTCGGTTCGGACATTCAGTACTTC. Amino acid sequence: CASSLVGSDIQYF. Full variable domain (remainder filled in from reference TRBV5-5 and TRBJ2-4): DAGVTQSPTHLIKTRGQQVTLRCSPISGHKSVSWYQQVLGQGPQFIFQYYEKEERGRGNFPDRFSARQFPNYSSELNVNALLLGDSALYLCASSLVGSDIQYFGAGTRLSVL.

This clonotype was found a few times. The chain recombines TRBV7-6 with TRBJ1-3; 8 positions agree with TRBD1. The CDR3 totals 17 residues. Germline CDR1 reads SGHVS; CDR2 reads FNYEAQ. V lost 4 bases, J lost 4 bases, and 12 bases stayed unmatched. The CDR3 DNA reads as TGTGCCAGCAGCTACGAACGGTCGACAGGGGCGGGAAACACCATATATTTT. This translates into CASSYERSTGAGNTIYF. The complete variable domain, with remaining parts taken from reference TRBV7-6 and TRBJ1-3, reads GAGVSQSPRYKVTKRGQDVALRCDPISGHVSLYWYRQALGQGPEFLTYFNYEAQQDKSGLPNDRFSAERPEGSISTLTIQRTEQRDSAMYRCASSYERSTGAGNTIYFGEGSWLTVV.

This clonotype was recorded a few times. The rearrangement uses TRBV20-1 and TRBJ2-2; TRBD2 agrees at 11 bases. Germline trimming cut 2 bases from V and 1 base from J; bases unmatched to any gene: 3. In germline, CDR1 is DFQATT, CDR2 SNEGSKA (reference sequence). The CDR3 covers 16 residues. CDR3 bases: TGCAGTGCTAGATGGACTAGCGGGCTGAACACCGGGGAGCTGTTTTTT. Translating it yields CSARWTSGLNTGELFF.

This clonotype occurred a few times. The chain recombines TRBV9 with TRBJ2-3, with TRBD2 matching 11 bases. Losses at the gene ends were 0 bases for V and 2 bases for J; bases not matched to a gene: 8. CDR3 size: 18 residues. Germline CDR1 is SGDLS and CDR2 is YYNGEE. Here the CDR3 DNA reads TGTGCCAGCAGCGTAGCTGGGGGGACTAGCGGAGCCACAGATACGCAGTATTTT. Its translation: CASSVAGGTSGATDTQYF.

The gene calls are TRBV20-1 and TRBJ1-4; D not certain. The CDR3 spans 13 residues. Germline loops: CDR1 DFQATT, CDR2 SNEGSKA (reference sequence). The CDR3 DNA reads TGCAGCGTATTATCCATTCGAGGTGAAAAACTGTTTTTT. This gives the protein CSVLSIRGEKLFF.

The rearrangement joins TRBV20-1 to TRBJ1-1, with D hard to call. CDR1 and CDR2 from the germline V gene are DFQATT and SNEGSKA (reference sequence). The CDR3 length is 15 residues. The ends were cut back, 0 bases at V and 0 bases at J, with 11 bases in the middle. This chain's CDR3 is CSAREVLPMNTEAFF. DNA of the CDR3: TGCAGTGCTAGAGAAGTACTCCCTATGAACACTGAAGCTTTCTTT.

V and J are TRBV3-1 and TRBJ1-2; no reliable D call. The CDR3 loop spans 12 amino acids. V shed 3 bases and J shed 8 bases, with 10 bases lying between them. Looked up from germline, CDR1 is LGHDT and CDR2 is YNNKEL (reference sequence). In DNA, the CDR3 is TGTGCCAGCAGCCACGGCCTGGAAGGCTACACCTTC. Encoded protein: CASSHGLEGYTF.

This clonotype was observed a handful of times. The chain recombines TRBV29-1 with TRBJ2-5; D is perhaps TRBD2 (5 bases). The CDR3 has 14 amino acids. Trimming cost V 1 base and J 1 base, with 10 bases left between them. CDR1 is SQVTM, CDR2 ANQGSEA, per germline. The CDR3 protein is CSVEVVRGQETQYF. The CDR3 DNA follows: TGCAGCGTTGAAGTCGTCCGGGGCCAAGAGACCCAGTACTTC.

This clonotype appeared a single time. CDR3 sequence (DNA): TGCGCCAGCAGCTTGAATCGGGCAGGATCCTACAATGAGCAGTTCTTC. Its translation: CASSLNRAGSYNEQFF. This chain connects TRBV5-1 to TRBJ2-1; D is unresolved. Per germline, CDR1 SGHRS and CDR2 YFSETQ. The length of the CDR3 is 16 residues. Trimming cost V 1 base and J 1 base, with 12 bases left between them.

This clonotype was seen more than once but under ten times. The chain carries TRBV6-1 and TRBJ2-2; no definite D call. Germline V CDR1 and CDR2: MNHNS, SASEGT. V lost 7 bases to trimming and J lost 2 bases, with 14 bases between them. CDR3 length: 15 residues. This chain's CDR3 is CASKGGGSNTGELFF. In nucleotides, the CDR3 is TGTGCCAGCAAGGGTGGCGGCAGCAACACCGGGGAGCTGTTTTTT.

This clonotype turned up a few times. V and J are TRBV19 and TRBJ1-1, with TRBD1 as a possible D gene (5 bases). CDR3 length: 14 residues. Trimming cost V 5 bases and J 1 base, with 11 bases left between them. Germline CDR1 LNHDA, CDR2 SQIVND (reference sequence). CDR3 nucleotide sequence: TGTGCCAGTAGTGCAGGACACCGGAACACTGAAGCTTTCTTT. Protein: CASSAGHRNTEAFF.

V is TRBV5-6 and J is TRBJ2-7, with D maybe TRBD1 (5 bases). V dropped 3 bases and J dropped 3 bases, with 7 bases sitting between them. The CDR3 length is 12 residues. CDR1 and CDR2 from the germline V gene are SGHDT and YYEEEE. Here the CDR3 DNA reads TGTGCCAGCAGCTGGGGCAACTACGAGCAGTACGTC. This codes for CASSWGNYEQYV.

V is TRBV29-1 and J is TRBJ1-2, with 8 bases aligning to TRBD1. The CDR3 loop spans 13 amino acids. V gave up 5 bases and J gave up 0 bases; unmatched junction bases: 2. CDR1 is SQVTM, CDR2 ANQGSEA, per germline. The CDR3 DNA is TGCAGCGTTCTGGACAGGGCTAACTATGGCTACACCTTC. Its translation: CSVLDRANYGYTF. Full variable domain (outside the CDR3, taken from reference TRBV29-1 and TRBJ1-2): SAVISQKPSRDICQRGTSLTIQCQVDSQVTMMFWYRQQPGQSLTLIATANQGSEATYESGFVIDKFPISRPNLTFSTLTVSNMSPEDSSIYLCSVLDRANYGYTFGSGTRLTVV.

The J gene is TRBJ2-7, the V gene TRBV29-1, with TRBD2 matching 7 bases. The CDR3 sequence is 13 residues long. The V gene's germline CDR1 is SQVTM and CDR2 ANQGSEA. V was pared by 7 bases and J by 0 bases, with 6 bases of the junction left unmatched. The CDR3 is CSARTSASYEQYF. DNA for the CDR3: TGCAGCGCAAGAACTAGCGCCTCCTACGAGCAGTACTTC.

The chain carries TRBV6-2 or TRBV6-3 and TRBJ2-5; 9 bases fit TRBD1. The CDR3 is 15 residues long. V was clipped by 6 bases and J by 3 bases; unmatched bases: 8. CDR1 and CDR2 (germline): MNHEY, SVGEGT. The CDR3 loop reads CASSRGTGSEETQYF. The CDR3, as DNA: TGTGCCAGCAGCCGCGGGACAGGGAGTGAAGAGACCCAGTACTTC.

V is TRBV27 and J is TRBJ1-4; D possibly corresponds to TRBD1 (5 bases). Germline CDR1 MNHEY, CDR2 SMNVEV (reference sequence). V gave up 5 bases and J gave up 8 bases, with 15 bases separating them. This CDR3 spans 14 amino acids. For the CDR3, the DNA is TGTGCCAGCAGTCGCGTACAGGAGAGGGAAAAACTGTTTTTT. Protein: CASSRVQEREKLFF.

This chain uses TRBV6-1 with TRBJ2-7, with 9 bases identical to TRBD2. Germline V gives CDR1 MNHNS, CDR2 SASEGT. V shed 8 bases, J shed 4 bases, and the junction held 6 bases outside the gene matches. CDR3 length: 13 residues. This CDR3 is CASGRGGGYEQYF. CDR3 nucleotides: TGTGCCAGCGGGCGCGGGGGGGGATACGAGCAGTACTTC.

V is TRBV12-3 or TRBV12-4 and J is TRBJ2-5, with 8 nucleotides matching TRBD2. The J segment lost 5 bases and the V segment lost 5 bases, leaving 7 bases of the junction unmatched. The CDR3 sequence is 14 residues long. The CDR3: CASSTRGGMETQYF. The CDR3 nucleotides are TGTGCCAGCAGTACTCGGGGGGGCATGGAGACCCAGTACTTC.

This chain uses TRBV29-1 with TRBJ1-2, with a tentative D call TRBD1 (5 bases). The germline CDR1 and CDR2 sequences are SQVTM and ANQGSEA. The CDR3 totals 13 residues. V was cut by 6 bases and J by 2 bases, with 13 bases left in between. Here the CDR3 reads CSVGGRGNYGYTF. The CDR3 DNA reads as TGCAGCGTGGGTGGACGGGGCAACTATGGCTACACCTTC.

This sequence joins TRBV9 and TRBJ2-1; a possible D gene is TRBD2 (6 bases). The CDR3 has 15 residues. From germline, CDR1 is SGDLS and CDR2 YYNGEE. V lost 0 bases and J lost 3, with 10 bases in between. The CDR3 region has the DNA TGTGCCAGCAGCGTAGACGGGACTCACTACAATGAGCAGTTCTTC. It yields the protein CASSVDGTHYNEQFF.

This chain connects TRBV7-9 to TRBJ2-1, with D perhaps given as TRBD1 or TRBD2 (5 bases each). V was trimmed by 3 bases and J by 7 bases, leaving 19 bases between them. CDR3 length equals 16 residues. CDR1 and CDR2 (germline): SEHNR, FQNEAQ (reference sequence). Here the CDR3 DNA reads TGTGCCAGCAGCTTCAGGCTGACGGGGCCTGGAAATGAGCAGTTCTTC. This codes for CASSFRLTGPGNEQFF.

This clonotype was observed a handful of times. The chain combines TRBV29-1 with TRBJ2-3; TRBD2 is a possible D gene (5 bases). CDR1 is SQVTM and CDR2 is ANQGSEA in the germline V gene. Trimming cost V 7 bases and J 1 base, with 12 bases left between them. This CDR3 region has 13 residues. The CDR3 bases are TGCAGCGGGCAGGAGGTGGGCACAGATACGCAGTATTTT. This codes for CSGQEVGTDTQYF.

V usage is TRBV7-2 and J usage is TRBJ1-1, with unresolved D. Germline CDR1 SGHTA, CDR2 FQGNSA. V was cut by 5 bases and J by 8 bases, with 15 bases left in between. The CDR3 is 13 residues long. DNA for the CDR3: TGTGCCAGCAGCAAAAGCGGGGTTGAGGAAGCTTTCTTT. This sequence encodes CASSKSGVEEAFF.

The table lists this clonotype with a few counts. The gene calls are TRBV19 and TRBJ1-5, with unresolved D. With 5 bases removed from V and 3 bases from J, the gap between germline ends came to 14 bases. The length of the CDR3 is 15 residues. Germline loops: CDR1 LNHDA, CDR2 SQIVND (reference sequence). CDR3 amino acids: CASSRVGQPNQPQHF. For the CDR3, the DNA is TGTGCCAGTAGTCGTGTCGGGCAGCCCAATCAGCCCCAGCATTTT. Using reference TRBV19 and TRBJ1-5 for the parts outside the CDR3, the full variable domain is DGGITQSPKYLFRKEGQNVTLSCEQNLNHDAMYWYRQDPGQGLRLIYYSQIVNDFQKGDIAEGYSVSREKKESFPLTVTSAQKNPTAFYLCASSRVGQPNQPQHFGDGTRLSIL.

As DNA, the CDR3 is TGCAGTGCTAGAGGGGGGACTAGCGGGGTCTACAATGAGCAGTTCTTC. Translation gives CSARGGTSGVYNEQFF. The chain couples TRBV20-1 to TRBJ2-1; TRBD2 matches 13 bases. Germline loops: CDR1 DFQATT, CDR2 SNEGSKA (reference sequence). The junction had 3 bases not matched to a gene; V was cut back by 1 base and J by 3 bases. This CDR3 contains 16 residues.

The chain is built from TRBV2 and TRBJ1-3; 7 bases align to TRBD1. Germline V gives CDR1 SNHLY, CDR2 FYNNEI. The CDR3 runs to 15 residues. The V segment lost 4 bases and the J segment 2 bases; nucleotides outside the gene matches: 5. DNA for the CDR3: TGTGCCAGCAGTGGGTTAGGGGGCACTGGAAACACCATATATTTT. Its protein is CASSGLGGTGNTIYF. Full variable domain (remainder filled in from reference TRBV2 and TRBJ1-3): EPEVTQTPSHQVTQMGQEVILRCVPISNHLYFYWYRQILGQKVEFLVSFYNNEISEKSEIFDDQFSVERPDGSNFTLKIRSTKLEDSAMYFCASSGLGGTGNTIYFGEGSWLTVV.